These T cell receptor beta chains were read from a single sample in a study of human T cells and chemical hapten exposure. From the RACE reads, TCRdb called clonotypes with MiXCR, one entry per CDR3 protein. The profile shows some 300,000 distinct CDR3 sequences, over 5% of them singletons. Sequencing used whole blood, obtained in connection with sensitization to the hapten diphenylcyclopropenone (DPC). The receptors here all came from a woman under 30 with alopecia areata. Some clones in this sample may be carry-over from other donors' samples. Each CDR3 is given with its conserved first and last residue. A D gene is named only where the DNA matches it firmly. Not all rows give a size; the values are once, few, many and, for expanded clones, a class.

>many|TRBV2|-|TRBJ1-1|11
CASSQVTEAFF
TGTGCCAGCAGTCAGGTAACTGAAGCTTTCTTT
>few|TRBV7-9|-|TRBJ1-2|14
CASSSGALPHGYTF
TGTGCCAGCAGCTCCGGGGCCCTACCCCATGGCTACACCTTC
>few|TRBV6-5|TRBD1|TRBJ1-2|13
CASSYSGGAGYTF
TGTGCCAGCAGTTACTCAGGGGGCGCTGGCTACACCTTC
>few|TRBV7-2|-|TRBJ1-3|19
CASSPEGRVPRASGNTIYF
TGTGCCAGCAGCCCTGAAGGCAGGGTCCCGAGGGCGTCGGGAAACACCATATATTTT
>-|TRBV3-1|-|TRBJ2-7|16
CASSQVMGDTPYEQYF
TGTGCCAGCAGCCAAGTCATGGGGGACACACCCTACGAGCAGTACTTC
>many|TRBV28|-|TRBJ1-4|13
CATRLFRDEKLFF
TGTGCCACCCGACTCTTTCGGGATGAAAAACTGTTTTTT
>-|TRBV7-2|-|TRBJ2-3|15
CASSLAGMNTDTQYF
TGTGCCAGCAGCTTAGCGGGGATGAACACAGATACGCAGTATTTT
>-|TRBV6-2/TRBV6-3|-|TRBJ1-6|16
CASSYSYSRSNSPLHF
TGTGCCAGCAGTTACTCGTATTCGCGGTCCAATTCACCCCTCCACTTT
>few|TRBV13|-|TRBJ2-3|17
CASSFTPDSLYTDTQYF
TGTGCCAGCAGCTTCACGCCGGACAGCCTATACACAGATACGCAGTATTTT
>many|TRBV6-5|-|TRBJ1-5|13
CASSRSGNQPQHF
TGTGCCAGCAGCCGTTCAGGCAATCAGCCCCAGCATTTT
>-|TRBV20-1|TRBD1|TRBJ1-5|15
CSASEGQAFRQPQHF
TGCAGTGCTAGCGAGGGACAGGCCTTCCGGCAGCCCCAGCATTTT
>-|TRBV5-6|-|TRBJ2-5|15
CASSKKNPGPETQYF
TGTGCCAGCAGCAAGAAAAATCCAGGGCCAGAGACCCAGTACTTC
>many|TRBV27|TRBD1|TRBJ2-7|14
CASSPTGQAYEQYF
TGTGCCAGCAGTCCCACGGGACAGGCCTACGAGCAGTACTTC
>-|TRBV9|-|TRBJ2-3|16
CASSVVPTTGTDTQYF
TGTGCCAGCAGCGTAGTTCCGACCACAGGCACAGATACGCAGTATTTT
>many|TRBV13|-|TRBJ1-1|14
CASSPAWQNTEAFF
TGTGCCAGCAGCCCCGCCTGGCAGAACACTGAAGCTTTCTTT
>few|TRBV6-5|-|TRBJ2-3|14
CASSYGIRTDTQYF
TGTGCCAGCAGTTACGGGATCCGCACAGATACGCAGTATTTT
>few|TRBV18|-|TRBJ1-6|15
CASSPGRNLNSPLHF
TGTGCCAGCTCACCGGGACGGAACCTAAATTCACCCCTCCACTTT
>many|TRBV7-9|TRBD1|TRBJ1-1|13
CAIQTGVNTEAFF
TGTGCCATCCAGACAGGGGTGAACACTGAAGCTTTCTTT
>many|TRBV2|-|TRBJ2-2|14
CASSVSQITGELFF
TGTGCCAGCAGTGTTAGTCAGATCACCGGGGAGCTGTTTTTT
>-|TRBV6-1|-|TRBJ2-3|14
CASSEVGITETQYF
TGTGCCAGCAGTGAGGTGGGAATCACAGAAACGCAGTATTTT
>many|TRBV6-5|TRBD1|TRBJ2-2|16
CASRHRQGALTGELFF
TGTGCCAGCCGGCACCGACAGGGGGCTTTGACCGGGGAGCTGTTTTTT
>-|TRBV29-1|-|TRBJ1-1|14
CSVEGEVMNTEAFF
TGCAGCGTTGAAGGCGAAGTCATGAACACTGAAGCTTTCTTT
>-|TRBV7-7|TRBD2|TRBJ2-1|17
CASSLLLAGSTDNEQFF
TGTGCTAGCAGCTTACTTCTAGCGGGCTCTACAGACAATGAGCAGTTCTTC
>few|TRBV6-5|TRBD1|TRBJ2-3|15
CASRLGAGGADTQYF
TGTGCCAGCAGATTAGGGGCAGGGGGAGCAGATACGCAGTATTTT
>many|TRBV6-6|-|TRBJ1-5|14
CASSYLRGNQPQHF
TGTGCCAGCAGTTACTTACGGGGCAATCAGCCCCAGCATTTT
>-|TRBV28|TRBD1|TRBJ1-2|16
CASRLVWGQGGYGYTF
TGTGCCAGCAGGCTGGTCTGGGGACAGGGTGGCTATGGCTACACCTTC
>few|TRBV13|-|TRBJ2-3|11
CASSLTQGQYF
TGTGCCAGCAGCTTGACGCAGGGGCAGTATTTT
>-|TRBV12-3/TRBV12-4|TRBD1|TRBJ1-5|14
CASSLKGQGQPQHF
TGTGCCAGCAGTTTAAAGGGACAGGGCCAGCCCCAGCATTTT
>-|TRBV7-2|-|TRBJ2-3|13
CASAGGGPDTQYF
TGTGCCAGCGCTGGGGGGGGCCCAGATACGCAGTATTTT
>-|TRBV28|TRBD2|TRBJ2-3|15
CASSSLASSTDTQYF
TGTGCCAGCAGTTCACTAGCGTCTAGCACAGATACGCAGTATTTT
>-|TRBV14|-|TRBJ1-3|16
CASSQDPTQAGNTIYF
TGTGCCAGCAGCCAAGACCCTACCCAGGCTGGAAACACCATATATTTT
>-|TRBV3-1|TRBD2|TRBJ2-3|18
CASSQELAGVSSTDTQYF
TGTGCCAGCAGCCAAGAATTGGCGGGGGTCTCGAGCACAGATACGCAGTATTTT
>-|TRBV7-2|-|TRBJ2-3|15
CASSLRGTTPGPQYF
TGTGCCAGCAGCTTACGAGGGACAACCCCCGGGCCGCAGTATTTT
>many|TRBV6-1|-|TRBJ2-4|16
CASTSILRLAKNIQYF
TGTGCCAGCACCAGTATCCTGAGATTAGCCAAAAACATTCAGTACTTC
>-|TRBV12-3/TRBV12-4|TRBD1|TRBJ1-3|14
CALYDRGSGNTIYF
TGTGCTCTTTATGACAGGGGCTCTGGAAACACCATATATTTT
>many|TRBV20-1|-|TRBJ2-2|16
CSARDSGVKFTGELFF
TGCAGTGCTAGAGATTCCGGGGTCAAGTTCACCGGGGAGCTGTTTTTT
>many|TRBV6-5|TRBD1|TRBJ2-7|15
CASSLDRPSSYEQYF
TGTGCCAGCAGTTTGGACAGGCCCAGCTCCTACGAGCAGTACTTC
>many|TRBV6-5|TRBD1|TRBJ1-4|15
CASSYSGTGREKLFF
TGTGCCAGCAGTTACTCCGGGACAGGGCGAGAAAAACTGTTTTTT
>many|TRBV7-2|-|TRBJ1-1|16
CASSPEVRGMNTEAFF
TGTGCCAGCAGCCCCGAGGTCAGGGGAATGAACACTGAAGCTTTCTTT
>many|TRBV6-6|-|TRBJ1-6|16
CASSHDPSSYNSPLHF
TGTGCCAGCAGCCACGACCCGAGCTCCTATAATTCACCCCTCCACTTT
>-|TRBV20-1|TRBD2|TRBJ2-3|16
CSARDPERGFTDTQYF
TGCAGTGCTAGAGATCCCGAGCGGGGTTTCACAGATACGCAGTATTTT
>few|TRBV12-3/TRBV12-4|-|TRBJ1-4|14
CASSVQGRNEKLFF
TGTGCCAGCAGTGTACAGGGTAGGAATGAAAAACTGTTTTTT
>few|TRBV9|-|TRBJ1-2|17
CASSGRAVTQTNYGYTF
TGTGCCAGCAGCGGCAGGGCGGTGACACAGACTAACTATGGCTACACCTTC
>-|TRBV6-2/TRBV6-3|-|TRBJ1-2|10
CASSLYGYTF
TGTGCCAGCAGTCTTTATGGCTACACCTTC
>many|TRBV7-2|-|TRBJ1-2|15
CASSLGRGGHYGYTF
TGTGCCAGCAGCTTGGGTCGTGGGGGGCATTATGGCTACACCTTC
>-|TRBV4-1|-|TRBJ1-4|16
CASSRGTPPTNEKLFF
TGCGCCAGCAGCCGAGGAACTCCACCAACTAATGAAAAACTGTTTTTT
>-|TRBV5-1|-|TRBJ2-7|12
CASRSDRYEQYF
TGCGCCAGCAGGTCGGACCGGTACGAGCAGTACTTC